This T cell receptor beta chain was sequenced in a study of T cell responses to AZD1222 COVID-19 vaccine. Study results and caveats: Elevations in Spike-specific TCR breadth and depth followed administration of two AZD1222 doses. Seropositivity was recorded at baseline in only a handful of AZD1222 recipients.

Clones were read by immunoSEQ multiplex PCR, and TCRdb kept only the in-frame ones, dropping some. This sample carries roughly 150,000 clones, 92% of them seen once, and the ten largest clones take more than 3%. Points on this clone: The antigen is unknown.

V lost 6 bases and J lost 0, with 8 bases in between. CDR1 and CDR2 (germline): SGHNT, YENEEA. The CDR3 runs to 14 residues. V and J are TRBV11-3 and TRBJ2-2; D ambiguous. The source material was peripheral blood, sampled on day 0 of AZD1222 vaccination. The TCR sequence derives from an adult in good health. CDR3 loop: CASSLRPNTGELFF. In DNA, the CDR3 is TGTGCCAGCAGTCTCCGGCCGAACACCGGGGAGCTGTTTTTT.